The clone carrying this TCR beta chain turned up a few times. MiXCR, applied by TCRdb to the RT-PCR reads, yields one record per CDR3 protein. The sample has about 230,000 distinct CDR3 sequences; roughly 15% are singletons. The data stem from a study of patients and donors after allogeneic stem cell transplantation. V gave up 3 bases and J gave up 3 bases, with 13 bases separating them. CDR1 is SGHDT and CDR2 is YYEEEE in the germline V gene. The CDR3 runs 14 residues. The sequencing sample was made of blood, either unsorted or a sorted T cell fraction (not recorded which). The chain combines TRBV5-6 with TRBJ2-7; no clear D gene. The origin of this receptor is a human donor who was either an allogeneic HSCT recipient or a stem cell or donor lymphocyte infusion donor (not recorded which). It is not recorded whose cells these are; they may come from a transplant donor. The CDR3 is CASSSTDGFYEQYF. In nucleotides, the CDR3 is TGTGCCAGCAGCTCAACGGACGGATTCTACGAGCAGTACTTC.